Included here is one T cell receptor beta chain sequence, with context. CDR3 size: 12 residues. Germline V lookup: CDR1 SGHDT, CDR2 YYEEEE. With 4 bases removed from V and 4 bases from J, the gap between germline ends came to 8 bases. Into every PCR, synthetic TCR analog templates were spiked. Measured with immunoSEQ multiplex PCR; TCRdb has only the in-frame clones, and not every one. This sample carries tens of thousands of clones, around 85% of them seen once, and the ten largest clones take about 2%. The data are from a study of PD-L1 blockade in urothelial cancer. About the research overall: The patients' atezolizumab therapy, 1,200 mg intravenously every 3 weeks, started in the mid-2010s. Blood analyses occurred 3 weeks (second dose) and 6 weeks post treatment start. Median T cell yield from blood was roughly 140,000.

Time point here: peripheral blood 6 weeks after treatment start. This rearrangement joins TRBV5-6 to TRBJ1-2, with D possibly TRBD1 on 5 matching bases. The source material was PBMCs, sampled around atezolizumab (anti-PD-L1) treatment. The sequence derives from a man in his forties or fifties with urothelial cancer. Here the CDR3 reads CASSRTSYGYTF. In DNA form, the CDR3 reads TGTGCCAGCAGCCGGACAAGCTATGGCTACACCTTC. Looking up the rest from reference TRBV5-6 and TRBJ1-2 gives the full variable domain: DAGVTQSPTHLIKTRGQQVTLRCSPKSGHDTVSWYQQALGQGPQFIFQYYEEEERQRGNFPDRFSGHQFPNYSSELNVNALLLGDSALYLCASSRTSYGYTFGSGTRLTVV.